This T cell receptor beta chain was sequenced during a study of T cell responses to AZD1222 COVID-19 vaccine. This CDR3 comprises 14 residues. J lost 6 bases, V lost 3 bases, and 8 bases had no gene match. CDR1 is KGHSH and CDR2 is LQKENI in the germline V gene. As regards this clone: Antigen specificity is unknown.

General study findings and limits: Among those given AZD1222, only five or six were seropositive at baseline.

Sequenced by immunoSEQ multiplex PCR; TCRdb stores in-frame clones only, minus some. Here the sample spans roughly 150,000 clones, roughly 91% being singletons. This clonotype was obtained from an adult in good health. This specimen consisted of peripheral blood, obtained on day 0 of AZD1222 vaccination. This chain uses TRBV18 with TRBJ2-7; TRBD2 agrees at 7 bases. DNA of the CDR3: TGTGCCAGCTCACCGAGCAGGGAGGGCGGCGAGCAGTACTTC. This gives the protein CASSPSREGGEQYF.